This TCR beta chain was found in a study of response to subunit inactivated influenza vaccine. Study-wide results and limits: Authors suggested seasonal influenza vaccinations each recruit few new T cells.

This clonotype was counted only a few times. The antigen remains unidentified. TCRdb called the RT-PCR reads again in MiXCR, with one record for every CDR3 protein. The profile shows approximately 170,000 distinct CDR3 sequences, around an eighth of them singletons. The V segment lost 5 bases and the J segment 4 bases; nucleotides outside the gene matches: 9. This CDR3 has 17 residues. CDR1 and CDR2 (germline): SGHTA, FQGTGA. V gene TRBV7-3 combines with J gene TRBJ2-1; 12 bases agree with TRBD2. The clonotype comes from a man aged 50-60 years who received an inactivated influenza vaccine. The source was CD8+ T cells sorted from PBMCs, collected about 5 days after vaccination. Written as DNA, the CDR3 is TGTGCCAGCAGCCTATCGACTAGCGGGAGAACGTACAATGAGCAGTTCTTC. Amino acid sequence: CASSLSTSGRTYNEQFF.